This T cell receptor beta chain was recovered during a study of identifying expanded T cells in peripheral blood. Concerning this clone: The antigen remains unidentified.

Profiled with immunoSEQ multiplex PCR; TCRdb holds only in-frame clones, not every one. Among 100,000 to 150,000 clones listed, 86% were seen once. Germline CDR1 is SGHVS and CDR2 is FNYEAQ. The CDR3 contains 15 residues. V was pared by 4 bases and J by 10 bases, with 14 bases of the junction left unmatched. The study's findings and limits: Approximately two-week clone count variance significantly increased as total template count grew. Over about two and four weeks, about 17 and 20 clones changed, versus approximately 1.1 between replicates.

Healthy donors had no documented immune events, such as infections, while sampled. The specimen was blood. The chain employs TRBV7-6 and TRBJ1-2, with 8 positions matching TRBD1. This receptor was taken from a person between 18 and 75 years old in good health. Here the CDR3 DNA reads TGTGCCAGCAGCTCACGCCCCAGGGGGCAGATTGACTACACCTTC. Translation gives CASSSRPRGQIDYTF.